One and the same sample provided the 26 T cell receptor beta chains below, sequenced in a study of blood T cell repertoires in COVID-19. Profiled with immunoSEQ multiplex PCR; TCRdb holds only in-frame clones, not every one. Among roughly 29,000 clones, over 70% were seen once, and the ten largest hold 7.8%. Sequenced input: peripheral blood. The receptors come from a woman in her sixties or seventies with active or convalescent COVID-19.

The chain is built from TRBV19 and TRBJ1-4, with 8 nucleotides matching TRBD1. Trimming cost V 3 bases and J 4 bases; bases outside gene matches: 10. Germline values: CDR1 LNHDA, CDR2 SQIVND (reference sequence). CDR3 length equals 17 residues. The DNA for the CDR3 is TGTGCCAGTAGTATGCGCGGACAGGGCGCCCTTAATGAAAAACTGTTTTTT. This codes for CASSMRGQGALNEKLFF.

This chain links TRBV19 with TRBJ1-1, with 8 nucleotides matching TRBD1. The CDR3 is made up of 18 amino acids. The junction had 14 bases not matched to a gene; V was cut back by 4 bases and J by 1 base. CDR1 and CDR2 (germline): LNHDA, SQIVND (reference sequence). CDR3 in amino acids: CASSTLGTGFGRNTEAFF. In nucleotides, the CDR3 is TGTGCCAGTAGTACCCTCGGGACAGGATTCGGAAGGAACACTGAAGCTTTCTTT.

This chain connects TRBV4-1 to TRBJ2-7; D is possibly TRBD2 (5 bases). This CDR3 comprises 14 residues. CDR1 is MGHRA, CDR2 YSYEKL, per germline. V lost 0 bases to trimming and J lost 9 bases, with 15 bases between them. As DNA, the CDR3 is TGCGCCAGCAGCCAAGATCTACTAGGACGATGGCAGTACTTC. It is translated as CASSQDLLGRWQYF.

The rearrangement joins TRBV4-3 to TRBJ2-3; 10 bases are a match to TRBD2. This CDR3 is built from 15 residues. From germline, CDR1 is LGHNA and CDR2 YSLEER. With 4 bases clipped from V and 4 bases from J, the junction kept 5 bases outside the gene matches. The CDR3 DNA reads TGCGCCAGCAGCCCAACAGCGGGGGGGCCAGATACGCAGTATTTT. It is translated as CASSPTAGGPDTQYF.

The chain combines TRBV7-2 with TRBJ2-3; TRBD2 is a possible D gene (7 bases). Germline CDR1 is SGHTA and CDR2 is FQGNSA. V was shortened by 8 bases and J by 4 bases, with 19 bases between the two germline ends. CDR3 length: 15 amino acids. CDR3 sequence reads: CASGRGGGSPDTQYF. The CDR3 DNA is TGTGCCAGCGGCAGAGGGGGGGGTAGTCCAGATACGCAGTATTTT.

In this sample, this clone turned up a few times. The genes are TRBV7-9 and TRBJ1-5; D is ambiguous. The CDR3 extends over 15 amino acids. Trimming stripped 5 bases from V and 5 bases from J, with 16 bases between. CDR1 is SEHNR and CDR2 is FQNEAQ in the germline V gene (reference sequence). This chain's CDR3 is CASSPGSVLDQPQHF. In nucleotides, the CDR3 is TGTGCCAGCAGCCCCGGGTCGGTCCTGGATCAGCCCCAGCATTTT.

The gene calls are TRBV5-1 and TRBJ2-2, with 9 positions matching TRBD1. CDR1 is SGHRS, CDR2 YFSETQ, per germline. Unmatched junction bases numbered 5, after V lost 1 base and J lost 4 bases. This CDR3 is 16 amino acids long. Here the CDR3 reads CASSLRPTGGTGELFF. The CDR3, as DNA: TGCGCCAGCAGCTTGCGTCCGACAGGGGGCACCGGGGAGCTGTTTTTT.

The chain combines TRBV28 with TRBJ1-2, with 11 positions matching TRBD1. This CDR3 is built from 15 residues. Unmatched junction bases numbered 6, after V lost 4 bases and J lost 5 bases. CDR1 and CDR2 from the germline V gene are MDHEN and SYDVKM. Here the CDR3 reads CASSSSGTGGYGYTF. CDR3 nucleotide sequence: TGTGCCAGCAGTTCCTCCGGGACAGGGGGGTATGGCTACACCTTC.

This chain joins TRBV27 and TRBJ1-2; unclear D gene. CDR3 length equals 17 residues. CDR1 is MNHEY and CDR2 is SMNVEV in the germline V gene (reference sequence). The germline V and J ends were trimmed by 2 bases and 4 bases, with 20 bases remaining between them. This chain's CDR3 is CASSLQAEWNHPYGYTF. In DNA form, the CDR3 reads TGTGCCAGCAGTTTACAAGCGGAATGGAACCATCCCTATGGCTACACCTTC.

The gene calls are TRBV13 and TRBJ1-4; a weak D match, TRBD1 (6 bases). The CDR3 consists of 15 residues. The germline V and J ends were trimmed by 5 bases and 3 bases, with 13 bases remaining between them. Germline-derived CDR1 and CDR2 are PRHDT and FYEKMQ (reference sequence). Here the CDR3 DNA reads TGTGCCAGCAGCCCCCCGGGACAATCTAATGAAAAACTGTTTTTT. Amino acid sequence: CASSPPGQSNEKLFF.

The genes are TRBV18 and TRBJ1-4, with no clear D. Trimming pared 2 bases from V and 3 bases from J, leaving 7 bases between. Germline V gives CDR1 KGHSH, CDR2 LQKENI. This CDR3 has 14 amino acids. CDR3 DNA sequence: TGTGCCAGCTCACCATACAGCTCTAATGAAAAACTGTTTTTT. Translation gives CASSPYSSNEKLFF. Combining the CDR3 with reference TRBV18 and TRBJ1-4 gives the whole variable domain NAGVMQNPRHLVRRRGQEARLRCSPMKGHSHVYWYRQLPEEGLKFMVYLQKENIIDESGMPKERFSAEFPKEGPSILRIQQVVRGDSAAYFCASSPYSSNEKLFFGSGTQLSVL.

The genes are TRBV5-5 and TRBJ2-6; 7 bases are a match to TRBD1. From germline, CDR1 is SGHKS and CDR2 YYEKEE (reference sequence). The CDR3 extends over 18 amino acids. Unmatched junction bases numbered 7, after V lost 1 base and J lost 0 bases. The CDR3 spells CASSLLRQGVSGANVLTF. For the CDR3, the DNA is TGTGCCAGCAGCTTGCTGAGACAGGGAGTCTCTGGGGCCAACGTCCTGACTTTC.

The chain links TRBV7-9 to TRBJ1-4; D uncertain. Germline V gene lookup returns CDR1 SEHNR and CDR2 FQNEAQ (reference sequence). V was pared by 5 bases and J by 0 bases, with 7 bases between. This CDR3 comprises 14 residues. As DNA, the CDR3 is TGTGCCAGCAGCCCCCGCGCAACTAATGAAAAACTGTTTTTT. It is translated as CASSPRATNEKLFF.

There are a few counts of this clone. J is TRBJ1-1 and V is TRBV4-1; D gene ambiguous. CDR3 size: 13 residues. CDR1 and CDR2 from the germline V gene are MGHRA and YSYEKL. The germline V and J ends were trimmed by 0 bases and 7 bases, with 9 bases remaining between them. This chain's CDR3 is CASSQERVNEAFF. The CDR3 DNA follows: TGCGCCAGCAGCCAAGAACGAGTTAATGAAGCTTTCTTT.

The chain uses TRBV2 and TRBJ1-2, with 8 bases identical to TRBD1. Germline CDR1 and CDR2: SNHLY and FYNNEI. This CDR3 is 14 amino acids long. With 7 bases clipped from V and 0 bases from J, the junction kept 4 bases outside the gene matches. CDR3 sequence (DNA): TGTGCCAGCATGCTGGACAGGGCTAACTATGGCTACACCTTC. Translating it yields CASMLDRANYGYTF.

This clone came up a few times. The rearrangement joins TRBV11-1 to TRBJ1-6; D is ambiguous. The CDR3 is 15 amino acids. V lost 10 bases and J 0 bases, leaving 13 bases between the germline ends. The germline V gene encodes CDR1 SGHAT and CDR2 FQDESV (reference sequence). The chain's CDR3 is CATTEFSSYNSPLHF. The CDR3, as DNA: TGTGCCACCACGGAGTTCAGCTCCTATAATTCACCCCTCCACTTT. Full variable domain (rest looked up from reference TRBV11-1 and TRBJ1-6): EAEVAQSPRYKITEKSQAVAFWCDPISGHATLYWYRQILGQGPELLVQFQDESVVDDSQLPKDRFSAERLKGVDSTLKIQPAELGDSAMYLCATTEFSSYNSPLHFGNGTRLTVT.

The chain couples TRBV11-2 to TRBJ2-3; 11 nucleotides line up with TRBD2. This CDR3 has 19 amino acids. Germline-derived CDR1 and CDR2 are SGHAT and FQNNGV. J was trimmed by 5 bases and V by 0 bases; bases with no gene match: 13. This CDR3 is CASSLEVLSGGAWIDTQYF. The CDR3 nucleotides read TGTGCCAGCAGCTTAGAGGTCCTTAGCGGGGGGGCGTGGATAGATACGCAGTATTTT.

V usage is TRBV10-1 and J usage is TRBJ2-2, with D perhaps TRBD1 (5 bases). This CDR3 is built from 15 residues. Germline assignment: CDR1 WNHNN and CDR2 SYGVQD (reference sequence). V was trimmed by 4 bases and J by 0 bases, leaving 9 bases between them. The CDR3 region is CASSGRGPNTGELFF. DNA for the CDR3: TGCGCCAGCAGTGGTAGGGGTCCGAACACCGGGGAGCTGTTTTTT.

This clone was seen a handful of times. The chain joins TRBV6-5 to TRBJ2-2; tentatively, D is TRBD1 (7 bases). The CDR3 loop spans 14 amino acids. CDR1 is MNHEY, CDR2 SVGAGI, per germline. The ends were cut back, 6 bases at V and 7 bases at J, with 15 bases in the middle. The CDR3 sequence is CASSNYRGGGELFF. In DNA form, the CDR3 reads TGTGCCAGCAGCAACTACAGGGGAGGCGGGGAGCTGTTTTTT.

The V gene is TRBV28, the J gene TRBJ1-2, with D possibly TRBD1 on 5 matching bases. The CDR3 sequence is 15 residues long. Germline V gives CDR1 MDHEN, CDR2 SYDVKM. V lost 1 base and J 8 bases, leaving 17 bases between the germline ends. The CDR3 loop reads CASSLSGAGAGGYTF. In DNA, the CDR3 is TGTGCCAGCAGTTTATCCGGTGCTGGGGCGGGGGGCTACACCTTC.

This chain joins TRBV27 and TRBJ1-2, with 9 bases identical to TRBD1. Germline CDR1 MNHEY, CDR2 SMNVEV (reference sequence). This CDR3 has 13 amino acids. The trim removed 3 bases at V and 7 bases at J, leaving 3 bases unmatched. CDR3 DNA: TGTGCCAGCAGTTTCATGACAGGGGGTGGCTACACCTTC. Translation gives CASSFMTGGGYTF.

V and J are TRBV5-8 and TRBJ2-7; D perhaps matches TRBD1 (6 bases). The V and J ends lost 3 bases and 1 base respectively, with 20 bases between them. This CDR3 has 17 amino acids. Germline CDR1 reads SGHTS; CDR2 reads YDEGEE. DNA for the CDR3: TGTGCCAGCAGCTGGGGACAAGTTGCCGGGGCGTCCTACGAGCAGTACTTC. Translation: CASSWGQVAGASYEQYF.

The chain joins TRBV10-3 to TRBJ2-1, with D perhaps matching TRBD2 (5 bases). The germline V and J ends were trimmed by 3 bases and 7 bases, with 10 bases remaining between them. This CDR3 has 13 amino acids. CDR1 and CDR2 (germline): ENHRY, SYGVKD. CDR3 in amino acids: CAISDGLRNEQFF. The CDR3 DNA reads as TGTGCCATCAGTGACGGACTGAGGAATGAGCAGTTCTTC.

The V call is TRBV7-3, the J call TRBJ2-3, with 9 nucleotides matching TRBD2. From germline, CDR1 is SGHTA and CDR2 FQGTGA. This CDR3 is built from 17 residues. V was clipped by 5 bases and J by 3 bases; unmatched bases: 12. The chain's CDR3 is CASSRRAGGQRTDTQYF. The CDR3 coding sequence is TGTGCCAGCAGCCGGAGGGCGGGGGGGCAGAGGACAGATACGCAGTATTTT.

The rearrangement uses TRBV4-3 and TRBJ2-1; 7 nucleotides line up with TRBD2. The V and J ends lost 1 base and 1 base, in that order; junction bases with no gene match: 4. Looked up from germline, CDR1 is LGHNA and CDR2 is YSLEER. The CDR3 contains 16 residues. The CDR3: CASSQVVRGSYNEQFF. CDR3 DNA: TGCGCCAGCAGCCAAGTCGTGCGGGGGTCCTACAATGAGCAGTTCTTC.

The chain's CDR3 is CASRILRGMNTEAFF. CDR3 DNA sequence: TGCGCCAGCAGGATCCTAAGAGGGATGAACACTGAAGCTTTCTTT. The gene calls are TRBV5-1 and TRBJ1-1; no reliable D call. Germline CDR1 reads SGHRS; CDR2 reads YFSETQ. The CDR3 is 15 amino acids. V dropped 5 bases and J dropped 0 bases, with 14 bases sitting between them.